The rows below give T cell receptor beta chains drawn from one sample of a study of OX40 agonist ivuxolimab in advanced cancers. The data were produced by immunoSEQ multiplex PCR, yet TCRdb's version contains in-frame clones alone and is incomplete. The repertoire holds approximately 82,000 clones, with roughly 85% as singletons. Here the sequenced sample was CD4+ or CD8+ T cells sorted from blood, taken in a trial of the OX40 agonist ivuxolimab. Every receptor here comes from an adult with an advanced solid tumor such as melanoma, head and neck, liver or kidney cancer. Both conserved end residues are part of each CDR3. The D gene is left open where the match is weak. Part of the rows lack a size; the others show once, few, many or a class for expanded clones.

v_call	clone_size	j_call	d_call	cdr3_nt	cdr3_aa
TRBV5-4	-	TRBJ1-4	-	TGTGCCAGCAGCTCGCGACTTAATGAAAAACTGTTTTTT	CASSSRLNEKLFF
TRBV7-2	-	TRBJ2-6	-	TGTGCCAGCAGCTTAGTAGCCCCCCCAGGTATGGCTGGGGCCAACGTCCTGACTTTC	CASSLVAPPGMAGANVLTF
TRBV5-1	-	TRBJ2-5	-	TGCGCCAGCAGCACCAACGGGGAGACCCAGTACTTC	CASSTNGETQYF
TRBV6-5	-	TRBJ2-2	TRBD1	TGTGCCAGCGCGAGACAGGGGAACACCGGGGAGCTGTTTTTT	CASARQGNTGELFF
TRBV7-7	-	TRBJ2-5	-	TGTGCCAGCAGCTTATGGGGCCGAGAAGAGACCCAGTACTTC	CASSLWGREETQYF
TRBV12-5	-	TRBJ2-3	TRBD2	TGTGCTAGTGGTAACCCCGTTAGCGGGGGGCAAGCGGGGAGGCAGTATTTT	CASGNPVSGGQAGRQYF
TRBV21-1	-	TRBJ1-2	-	TGTGCCAGCAGACCGACCAAAAGACAGGTTTATGGCTACACCTTC	CASRPTKRQVYGYTF
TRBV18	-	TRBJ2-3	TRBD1	TGTGCCAGCTCTCGACAGGGGACCACACTCACAGATACGCAGTATTTT	CASSRQGTTLTDTQYF
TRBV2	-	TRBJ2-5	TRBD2	TGTGCCAGCACCGAAAACGGACTAGGGTTGGAGACCCAGTACTTC	CASTENGLGLETQYF
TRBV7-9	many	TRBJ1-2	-	TGTGCCAGCAGCCGGACCGGCTATGGCTACACCTTC	CASSRTGYGYTF
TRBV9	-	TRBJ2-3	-	TGTGCCAGCAGCGTAGCCCCAGAGAGCACAGATACGCAGTATTTT	CASSVAPESTDTQYF
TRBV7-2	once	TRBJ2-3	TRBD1	TGTGCCAGCAGCTTAACAGGGGAAAGCACAGATACGCAGTATTTT	CASSLTGESTDTQYF
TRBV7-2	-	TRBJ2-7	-	TGTGCCAGCAGCACGGGGACGCTAGCCTACGAGCAGTACTTC	CASSTGTLAYEQYF
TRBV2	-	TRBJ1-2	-	TGTGCCAGCAGTGACCCGGGGGCGCGTAACTATGGCTACACCTTC	CASSDPGARNYGYTF
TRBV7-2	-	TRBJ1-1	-	TGTGCCAGCAGCTTAGACAGAGGCACTGAAGCTTTCTTT	CASSLDRGTEAFF
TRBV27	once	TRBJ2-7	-	TGTGCCAGCAGTCAACAGTACGAGCAGTACTTC	CASSQQYEQYF
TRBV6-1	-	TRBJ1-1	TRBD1	TGTGCCAGCAGTCCGACAGGGTCGGGCACTGAAGCTTTCTTT	CASSPTGSGTEAFF
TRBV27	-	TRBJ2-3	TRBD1	TGTGCCAGCAGTTTTGAAGGGACAGGGTCCATCCCAGATACGCAGTATTTT	CASSFEGTGSIPDTQYF
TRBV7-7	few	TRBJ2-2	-	TGTGCTAGCAGACAGGTGGACGGGAACACCGGGGAGCTGTTTTTT	CASRQVDGNTGELFF
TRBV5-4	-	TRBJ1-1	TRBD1	TGTGCCAGCAGCTTAGACCTCGGACAGGGTATCACTGAAGCTTTCTTT	CASSLDLGQGITEAFF
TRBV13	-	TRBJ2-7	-	TGTGCCAGCAGCTCCTTGAGGTTGGGGTCCTACGAGCAGTACTTC	CASSSLRLGSYEQYF
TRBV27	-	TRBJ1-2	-	TGTGCCAGCAGTCCAACGGGGCTGGCTGACTATGGCTACACCTTC	CASSPTGLADYGYTF
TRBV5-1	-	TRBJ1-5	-	TGCGCCAGCAGCATAGGCTCAGAGCAGCCCCAGCATTTT	CASSIGSEQPQHF
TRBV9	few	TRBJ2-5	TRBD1	TGTGCCAGCAGCATCGGACAGGGGCAACAAGAGACCCAGTACTTC	CASSIGQGQQETQYF
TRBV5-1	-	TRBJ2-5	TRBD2	TGCGCCAGCAGCTTGGGTGCGGGGGGGAGCCAAGAGACCCAGTACTTC	CASSLGAGGSQETQYF
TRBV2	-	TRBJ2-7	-	TGTGCCAGCAGTCGGCGGGGCTTCGAGCAGTACTTC	CASSRRGFEQYF
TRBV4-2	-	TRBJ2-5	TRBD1	TGTGCCAGCAGCCAGGGACCGGGACAGAGAGAGACCCAGTACTTC	CASSQGPGQRETQYF
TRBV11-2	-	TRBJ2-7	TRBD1	TGTGCCAGCAGCTTTACAGGGGGCGGCTACGAGCAGTACTTC	CASSFTGGGYEQYF
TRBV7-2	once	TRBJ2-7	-	TGTGCCAGCAGCTTAGGTCCCGGGACGTTTTCCTACGAGCAGTACTTC	CASSLGPGTFSYEQYF
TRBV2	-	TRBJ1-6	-	TGTGCCAGCAGCCCTACCTGGGGGGGCTTGGCACCCCTCCACTTT	CASSPTWGGLAPLHF
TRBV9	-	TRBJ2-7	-	TGTGCCAGCAGCGTGGCCGGGACCGGGCCTTACGAGCAGTACTTC	CASSVAGTGPYEQYF
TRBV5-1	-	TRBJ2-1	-	TGCGCCAGCAGCTTCGATCCGCCTTCCAATGAGCAGTTCTTC	CASSFDPPSNEQFF
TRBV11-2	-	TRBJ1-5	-	TGTGCCAGCAGCCGAGGGGATCAGCCCCAGCATTTT	CASSRGDQPQHF
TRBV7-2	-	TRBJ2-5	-	TGTGCCAGCAGCCCCGGTAAAGAGACCCAGTACTTC	CASSPGKETQYF
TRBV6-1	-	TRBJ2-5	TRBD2	TGTGCCAGCAGCCTTGGACTAGCGAACCAAGAGACCCAGTACTTC	CASSLGLANQETQYF
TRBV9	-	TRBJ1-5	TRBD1	TGTGCCAGCAGCGTAACAGGGGCGAGCAATCAGCCCCAGCATTTT	CASSVTGASNQPQHF
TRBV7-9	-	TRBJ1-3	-	TGTGCCAGCGGACCACAGCACCTCTCTGGAAACACCATATATTTT	CASGPQHLSGNTIYF
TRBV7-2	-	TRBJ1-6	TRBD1	TGTGCCAGCAGCCTAAGACAGGGAAATTCACCCCTCCACTTT	CASSLRQGNSPLHF
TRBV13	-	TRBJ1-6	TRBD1	TGTGCCAGCAGCTTAGTCGGGGACAGGGGGCAGGGATCACCCCTCCACTTT	CASSLVGDRGQGSPLHF
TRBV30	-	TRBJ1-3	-	TGTGCCTGGAGTGTCCCAAAGGGTTACTCTGGAAACACCATATATTTT	CAWSVPKGYSGNTIYF
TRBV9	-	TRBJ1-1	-	TGTGCCAGCAGCCCTCAGACGAACACTGAAGCTTTCTTT	CASSPQTNTEAFF
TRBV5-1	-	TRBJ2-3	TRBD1	TGCGCCAGCAGCCCAGGACAGGCAGATACGCAGTATTTT	CASSPGQADTQYF
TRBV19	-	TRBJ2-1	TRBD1	TGTGCCAGTAGTGGGACAGGGGGACCCGCCAATGAGCAGTTCTTC	CASSGTGGPANEQFF
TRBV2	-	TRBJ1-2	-	TGTGCCAGCCGGAGGGGACATAGGACCGTTTATGGCTACACCTTC	CASRRGHRTVYGYTF
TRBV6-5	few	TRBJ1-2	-	TGTGCCAGCAGTTACACGAATTCAGGGAATGATGGCTACACCTTC	CASSYTNSGNDGYTF
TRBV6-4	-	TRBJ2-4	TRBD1	TGTGCCAGCAGTGACCCGGACAGGAGAAACATTCAGTACTTC	CASSDPDRRNIQYF
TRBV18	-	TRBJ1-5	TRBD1	TGTGCCAGCTCACCCGACAGGGGAGATCAGCCCCAGCATTTT	CASSPDRGDQPQHF
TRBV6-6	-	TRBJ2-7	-	TGTGCCAGCCGCCGTTCGGCCGTAAGCTACGAGCAGTACTTC	CASRRSAVSYEQYF
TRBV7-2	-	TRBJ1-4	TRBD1	TGTGCCAGCAGCTTAGTGACAGGGGTGAATGAAAAACTGTTTTTT	CASSLVTGVNEKLFF
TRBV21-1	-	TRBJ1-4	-	TGTGCCAGCAGCAAAGAATGGGGGGCTAATGAAAAACTGTTTTTT	CASSKEWGANEKLFF
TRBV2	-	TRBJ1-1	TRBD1	TGTGCCAGCAGAGGACAGGGGGCGAGCACTGAAGCTTTCTTT	CASRGQGASTEAFF
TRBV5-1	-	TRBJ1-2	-	TGCGCCAGCAGCTTGGACGGGGACACCTATGGCTACACCTTC	CASSLDGDTYGYTF
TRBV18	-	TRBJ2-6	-	TGTGCCAGCTCACTGGGACGGAGCTCTGGGGCCAACGTCCTGACTTTC	CASSLGRSSGANVLTF